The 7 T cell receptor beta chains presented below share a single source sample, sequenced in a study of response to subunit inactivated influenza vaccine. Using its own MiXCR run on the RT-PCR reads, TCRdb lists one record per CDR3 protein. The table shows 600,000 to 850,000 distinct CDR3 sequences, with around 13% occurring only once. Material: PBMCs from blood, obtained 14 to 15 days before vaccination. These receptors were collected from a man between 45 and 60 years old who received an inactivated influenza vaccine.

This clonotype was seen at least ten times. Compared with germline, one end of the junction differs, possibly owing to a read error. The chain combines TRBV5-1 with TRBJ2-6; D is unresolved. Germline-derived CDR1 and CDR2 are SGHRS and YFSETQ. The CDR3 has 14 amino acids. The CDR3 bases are TGTGCCAGCAGTCCCAGCTCTGGGGCCAACGTCCTGACTTTC. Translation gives CASSPSSGANVLTF.

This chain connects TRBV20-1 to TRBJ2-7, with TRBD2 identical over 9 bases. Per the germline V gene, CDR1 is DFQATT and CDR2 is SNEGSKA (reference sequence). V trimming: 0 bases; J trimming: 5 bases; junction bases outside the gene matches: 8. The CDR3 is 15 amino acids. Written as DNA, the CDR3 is TGCAGTGCTAGAGATATCCTAGCGGGGATTAACGAGCAGTACTTC. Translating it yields CSARDILAGINEQYF.

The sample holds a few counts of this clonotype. CDR3 protein: CASSRINSPLHF. Here the CDR3 DNA reads TGTGCCAGCAGCCGCATTAATTCACCCCTCCACTTT. V and J are TRBV5-6 and TRBJ1-6; D gene ambiguous. The CDR3 runs 12 residues. CDR1 is SGHDT and CDR2 is YYEEEE in the germline V gene. V gave up 4 bases and J gave up 6 bases, with 5 bases separating them.

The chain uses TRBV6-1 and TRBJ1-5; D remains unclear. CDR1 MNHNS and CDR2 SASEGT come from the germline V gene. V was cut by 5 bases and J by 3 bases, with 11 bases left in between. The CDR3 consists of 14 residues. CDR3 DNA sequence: TGTGCCAGCAGTCATTACAGCTTCAATCAGCCCCAGCATTTT. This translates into CASSHYSFNQPQHF.

The chain's CDR3 is CASSAGRMDYGYTF. The DNA for the CDR3 is TGCGCCAGCAGCGCGGGACGCATGGACTATGGCTACACCTTC. The chain couples TRBV4-3 to TRBJ1-2; D may be TRBD1 (5 bases). Trimming took off 5 bases at V and 3 bases at J, with 13 bases between the two ends. Germline V gene data show CDR1 as LGHNA and CDR2 as YSLEER. The CDR3 has 14 residues.

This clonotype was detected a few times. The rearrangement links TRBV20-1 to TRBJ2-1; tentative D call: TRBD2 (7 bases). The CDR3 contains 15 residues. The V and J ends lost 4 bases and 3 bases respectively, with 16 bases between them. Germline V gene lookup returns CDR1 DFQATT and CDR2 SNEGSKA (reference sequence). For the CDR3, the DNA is TGCAGTGCTATACACGGGGGGCTCGGCTACAATGAGCAGTTCTTC. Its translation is CSAIHGGLGYNEQFF.

The CDR3 DNA is TGTGCCAGCAGCATAATCCTGGGACAGGGGTTTTTCAAAGAGACCCAGTACTTC. As protein: CASSIILGQGFFKETQYF. The genes are TRBV21-1 and TRBJ2-5; the table's TRBD1 call for D was not verified on the DNA. TRBV21-1 represents a pseudogene. The CDR3 extends over 18 amino acids.